This T cell receptor beta chain was captured in a study of Ad26.COV2.S vaccination and SARS-CoV-2 variants. In the study overall: Donor joined the COV1001 Ad26.COV2.S trial arm. Intramuscularly, Ad26.COV2.S was given either once or twice, 56 days apart. Study-wide results and caveats: Vaccine recipients posted higher spike-specific TCR breadth than their placebo counterparts.

With respect to this clone: Its specificity is not known.

Stated treatment: roughly 18 received Ad26.COV2.S at low or high dose, single or two shots; roughly five received placebo; per-sample allocation not given. Each sample was drawn 63 days after the first injection (of vaccine or placebo). Sequencing used immunoSEQ multiplex PCR; TCRdb keeps in-frame clones, though not all of them. This sample has 350,000 to 500,000 clones; about nine tenths occur once, and the top ten carry over 9%. The trim removed 10 bases at V and 5 bases at J, leaving 11 bases unmatched. This CDR3 spans 13 amino acids. Germline V CDR1 and CDR2: LNHDA, SQIVND (reference sequence). This chain connects TRBV19 to TRBJ2-7; 7 bases are a match to TRBD1. The sample consisted of peripheral blood, taken in a trial of Ad26.COV2.S vaccine versus placebo. This TCR came from a person between 18 and 65 years old who received the Ad26.COV2.S COVID-19 vaccine or a placebo. The CDR3 nucleotides are TGTGCCACCCGACAGGGATCCCTCAACGAGCAGTACTTC. Its translation: CATRQGSLNEQYF.